The rows below give T cell receptor beta chains drawn from one sample of a study of cytomegalovirus exposure and HLA in healthy donors. Assay: immunoSEQ multiplex PCR; the TCRdb copy retains only in-frame clones and omits some. Of some 190,000 clones detected, around four fifths appear once; the ten largest clones hold 1.5% to 2%. Sequencing input: PBMCs. The receptor set was obtained from a woman aged 25 to 45 in good health and CMV-seronegative. Each CDR3 is given with its conserved first and last residue. A D gene is named only where the DNA matches it firmly. Only some rows state a clone size, as once, few, many or a class for expanded clones.

d_gene,abundance,v_gene,j_gene,CDR3aa,CDR3nt
NA,NA,TRBV4-3,TRBJ1-1,CASSPAGGGAGLFF,TGCGCCAGCAGCCCCGCTGGGGGGGGCGCGGGGCTTTTCTTT
NA,NA,TRBV5-1,TRBJ2-7,CASSLGAKQGGEQYF,TGCGCCAGCAGCTTGGGGGCTAAACAGGGAGGGGAGCAGTACTTC
NA,NA,TRBV13,TRBJ2-1,CASERGLSSYNEQFF,TGTGCCAGCGAAAGAGGGCTCTCCTCCTACAATGAGCAGTTCTTC
NA,NA,TRBV19,TRBJ2-6,CASSISRASSGANVLTF,TGTGCCAGTAGTATCAGCAGGGCGAGCTCTGGGGCCAACGTCCTGACTTTC
TRBD1,NA,TRBV5-6,TRBJ2-3,CASSLVGTGDSDTQYF,TGTGCCAGCAGCTTGGTTGGGACAGGTGATTCAGATACGCAGTATTTT
NA,NA,TRBV6-5,TRBJ1-1,CASSWSGNTEAFF,TGTGCCAGCAGCTGGTCGGGGAACACTGAAGCTTTCTTT
NA,NA,TRBV29-1,TRBJ1-1,CSVAGGAPNTEAFF,TGCAGCGTGGCAGGAGGGGCTCCGAACACTGAAGCTTTCTTT
NA,NA,TRBV29-1,TRBJ2-4,CSVAVAKNIQYF,TGCAGCGTTGCAGTAGCCAAAAACATTCAGTACTTC
TRBD1,NA,TRBV19,TRBJ1-5,CASSLLRQGRSNQPQHF,TGTGCCAGTAGTTTACTTCGACAGGGAAGGAGCAATCAGCCCCAGCATTTT
NA,NA,TRBV11-2,TRBJ2-7,CASSLDFTGSYEQYF,TGTGCCAGCAGCTTAGATTTCACAGGGTCCTACGAGCAGTACTTC
NA,NA,TRBV27,TRBJ1-2,CASSPGTLEGYTF,TGTGCCAGCAGCCCCGGGACACTAGAAGGCTACACCTTC
TRBD1,NA,TRBV14,TRBJ2-1,CASSRTGKLGEQFF,TGTGCCAGCAGCCGGACAGGGAAGTTGGGTGAGCAGTTCTTC
NA,once,TRBV20-1,TRBJ1-1,CSLDDYTEAFF,TGCAGTCTGGATGACTACACTGAAGCTTTCTTT
NA,few,TRBV11-2,TRBJ1-4,CASSLVPGITNEKLFF,TGTGCCAGCAGCTTAGTGCCAGGGATAACTAATGAAAAACTGTTTTTT
TRBD1,few,TRBV6-1,TRBJ1-4,CASSVDRGSNEKLFF,TGTGCCAGCAGTGTTGACAGGGGGTCAAATGAAAAACTGTTTTTT
NA,NA,TRBV27,TRBJ2-3,CASSLGATDTQYF,TGTGCCAGCAGTTTAGGGGCCACAGATACGCAGTATTTT
TRBD1,NA,TRBV18,TRBJ2-1,CASSPTGGGEQFF,TGTGCCAGCTCACCAACAGGGGGCGGTGAGCAGTTCTTC
NA,NA,TRBV6-5,TRBJ2-7,CASSYSRGVVSYEQYF,TGTGCCAGCAGTTACTCCCGGGGAGTAGTCTCCTACGAGCAGTACTTC
TRBD2,NA,TRBV5-8,TRBJ2-5,CASSLRGEYVETQYF,TGTGCCAGCAGCTTACGGGGGGAATACGTAGAGACCCAGTACTTC
TRBD2,NA,TRBV4-1,TRBJ2-3,CASSQAGLYTDTQYF,TGCGCCAGCAGCCAAGCGGGACTATACACAGATACGCAGTATTTT
TRBD1,NA,TRBV19,TRBJ1-2,CASRPGQEYGYTF,TGTGCCAGTAGACCGGGACAGGAATATGGCTACACCTTC
TRBD2,NA,TRBV7-7,TRBJ2-1,CASSPQPLAGGNEQFF,TGTGCCAGCAGCCCACAGCCCCTAGCGGGGGGCAATGAGCAGTTCTTC
NA,NA,TRBV5-1,TRBJ2-3,CASSQRTGGTDTQYF,TGCGCCAGCAGCCAAAGGACGGGAGGCACAGATACGCAGTATTTT
TRBD1,few,TRBV18,TRBJ2-7,CASSPQGASAYEQYF,TGTGCCAGCTCACCACAGGGGGCTTCCGCCTACGAGCAGTACTTC
TRBD1,NA,TRBV4-1,TRBJ1-4,CASSPRDSLNINEKLFF,TGCGCCAGCAGCCCCCGGGACAGCCTGAATATTAATGAAAAACTGTTTTTT
NA,NA,TRBV7-6,TRBJ2-3,CASRKGLSTDTQYF,TGTGCCAGCAGGAAGGGACTTAGCACAGATACGCAGTATTTT
TRBD2,NA,TRBV30,TRBJ2-3,CAWSRSGGPDTQYF,TGTGCCTGGAGTCGCTCGGGGGGGCCAGATACGCAGTATTTT
TRBD2,few,TRBV30,TRBJ2-7,CAWSVSRRGGEQYF,TGTGCCTGGAGTGTTTCGCGGCGGGGAGGGGAGCAGTACTTC
NA,once,TRBV25-1,TRBJ1-2,CASSGSQYGYTF,TGTGCCAGCAGTGGAAGTCAGTATGGCTACACCTTC
TRBD2,few,TRBV7-6,TRBJ2-3,CASSLEVAGGPDTQYF,TGTGCCAGCAGCTTAGAGGTAGCGGGGGGGCCTGATACGCAGTATTTT
TRBD2,few,TRBV4-3,TRBJ2-1,CASSQVASGGWNEQFF,TGCGCCAGCAGCCAAGTGGCTAGCGGGGGGTGGAATGAGCAGTTCTTC
TRBD2,NA,TRBV12-5,TRBJ2-3,CASGLGLAGGLDTQYF,TGTGCTAGTGGTTTGGGACTAGCGGGGGGCTTAGATACGCAGTATTTT
NA,NA,TRBV10-1,TRBJ2-1,CASSGEGGVEFF,TGCGCCAGCAGTGGGGAGGGGGGGGTGGAGTTCTTC